This TCR beta chain originates from a study of T-cell reconstitution after alpha-beta-depleted transplantation in children (dated by TCRdb to the mid-2010s). Looking at the study overall: Using TCR repertoire profiling, the study followed T-cell immune reconstitution in a quantitative way in children after TCRalphabeta/CD19-depleted allogeneic hematopoietic cell transplantation.

A remark on this clonotype: Its antigen is still unknown. No much larger clonotype is one base removed from it; base qualities were not supplied.

Library preparation employed PCR. The sequencing machine was an Illumina HiSeq 2500. TCR library preparation used molecular barcoding, with unique molecular identifiers applied to normalize quantification of the TCRbeta repertoire. In-frame beta chains were kept once TCRdb had trimmed the public reads at Q25 with fastp and called clones with MiXCR. Rows matching on CDR3 protein sequence are summarized as one entry with the most common DNA and genes. The sample table records about 480,000 distinct CDR3 sequences; under 15% of these occur just once. The biggest ten clones account for about 5% of the sample. Here V drops 6 bases and J drops 7 bases, and the junction holds 7 bases not matched to any gene. From a lookup of the germline V gene, CDR1 and CDR2 are SNHLY and FYNNEI. From the cysteine through the phenylalanine, the CDR3 covers 14 amino acids. Only the CDR3 region is kept as DNA, spanning 42 bases read in frame from base 1.

The receptor was derived from a human donor who donated a stem cell graft to a child with combined immunodeficiency. The chain joins TRBV2 to TRBJ2-1, and TRBD2 matches 9 of the central bases. The sample was PBMCs from the stem cell graft donor, taken from the stem cell graft. The DNA sequence reads TGTGCCAGCAGCATTGGACTAGCGAGTAATGAGCAGTTCTTC. It is translated as CASSIGLASNEQFF.